One sample yielded the 29 T cell receptor beta chains listed below, sequenced in a study of blood T cell repertoires in COVID-19 (dated by TCRdb to about 2020). Libraries were constructed by the immunoSEQ multiplex PCR assay. TCRdb's version of the immuneACCESS table is confined to in-frame rearrangements and falls short of the full clone set. An unresolved V gene accounts for under half of the shortfall where checked; the remainder is of unknown origin. The sample contains 200,000 to 300,000 clones, 80% to 90% of them found a single time. The ten largest clones represent around 2% of the sample. Sequencing was carried out using peripheral blood. The receptors were sampled from a man aged 35 to 55 who had recovered from COVID-19.

The chain employs TRBV5-4 and TRBJ1-2, with 8 bases lining up with TRBD1. CDR3 length: 15 residues. Germline CDR1 is SGHNT and CDR2 is YYREEE (reference sequence). With V trimmed by 0 bases and J by 6 bases, 7 bases remained unmatched. The DNA for the CDR3 is TGTGCCAGCAGCTTGGACCCTGGGACAGGAAATGGCTACACCTTC. Translation gives CASSLDPGTGNGYTF.

This chain connects TRBV6-6 to TRBJ1-6; maybe TRBD1 (6 bases). Germline V gene lookup returns CDR1 MNHNY and CDR2 SVGAGI (reference sequence). The CDR3 contains 17 residues. Trimming pared 5 bases from V and 9 bases from J, leaving 23 bases between. In DNA, the CDR3 is TGTGCCAGCAGTCGAACCTTGACCAGGGGCCTCGGTTCACCCCTCCACTTT. Protein product: CASSRTLTRGLGSPLHF.

The CDR3 sequence is CASSFYRNTEAFF. The CDR3 region has the DNA TGTGCCAGCAGCTTCTACAGGAACACTGAAGCTTTCTTT. The chain combines TRBV11-3 with TRBJ1-1, with no clear D. This CDR3 region has 13 residues. Trimming took off 3 bases at V and 1 base at J, with 6 bases between the two ends. Per germline, CDR1 SGHNT and CDR2 YENEEA.

This clone was observed a handful of times. This chain uses TRBV11-3 with TRBJ2-1, with D possibly matching TRBD1 (6 bases). Germline V CDR1 and CDR2: SGHNT, YENEEA. V was pared by 5 bases and J by 7 bases, with 15 bases between. The CDR3 extends over 14 amino acids. The CDR3 region is CASSPPGVLNEQFF. CDR3 nucleotide sequence: TGTGCCAGCAGCCCACCAGGGGTTTTGAATGAGCAGTTCTTC. The full variable domain, with the rest looked up from reference TRBV11-3 and TRBJ2-1, is EAGVVQSPRYKIIEKKQPVAFWCNPISGHNTLYWYLQNLGQGPELLIRYENEEAVDDSQLPKDRFSAERLKGVDSTLKIQPAELGDSAVYLCASSPPGVLNEQFFGPGTRLTVL.

The chain recombines TRBV2 with TRBJ1-2, with unresolved D. CDR3 length: 13 residues. Trimming removed 3 bases from V and 4 bases from J, with 9 bases in between. The V gene's germline CDR1 is SNHLY and CDR2 FYNNEI. Here the CDR3 DNA reads TGTGCCAGCAGTGAGCACAGCAGCTATGGCTACACCTTC. The encoded protein is CASSEHSSYGYTF.

This clone came up a few times. The chain links TRBV5-4 to TRBJ2-2, with 10 bases identical to TRBD2. In germline, CDR1 is SGHNT, CDR2 YYREEE (reference sequence). The CDR3 loop spans 16 amino acids. The junction had 6 bases not matched to a gene; V was cut back by 1 base and J by 6 bases. CDR3 in DNA: TGTGCCAGCAGCTTGCCCTGGACTAGCGGACCCGGGGAGCTGTTTTTT. It translates to CASSLPWTSGPGELFF.

The chain couples TRBV20-1 to TRBJ2-1; D not certain. Germline-derived CDR1 and CDR2 are DFQATT and SNEGSKA (reference sequence). This CDR3 region has 14 residues. Trimming pared 3 bases from V and 0 bases from J, leaving 9 bases between. The CDR3 protein is CSASWSPSYNEQFF. CDR3 in DNA: TGCAGTGCTAGTTGGAGCCCCTCCTACAATGAGCAGTTCTTC.

This clone was seen only a few times. This chain uses TRBV5-1 with TRBJ1-3; TRBD1 is a possible D gene (5 bases). Trimming stripped 4 bases from V and 0 bases from J, with 14 bases between. Germline V CDR1 and CDR2: SGHRS, YFSETQ. This CDR3 has 16 residues. CDR3 amino acids: CASSQVGGNSGNTIYF. DNA for the CDR3: TGCGCCAGCAGCCAGGTCGGGGGGAACTCTGGAAACACCATATATTTT.

V gene TRBV29-1 combines with J gene TRBJ2-1, with D maybe TRBD2 (5 bases). V was shortened by 6 bases and J by 0 bases, with 6 bases between the two germline ends. The CDR3 runs 12 residues. Germline V CDR1 and CDR2: SQVTM, ANQGSEA. The chain's CDR3 is CSVGSSYNEQFF. The CDR3 DNA is TGCAGCGTGGGGAGCTCCTACAATGAGCAGTTCTTC.

This chain uses TRBV10-1 with TRBJ2-7, with D uncertain. V shed 0 bases and J shed 5 bases, with 11 bases lying between them. Germline V gene sequence: CDR1 WNHNN, CDR2 SYGVQD (reference sequence). The CDR3 extends over 14 amino acids. The CDR3 region is CASSESARLDEQYF. The DNA for the CDR3 is TGCGCCAGCAGTGAGTCGGCCAGGTTGGACGAGCAGTACTTC.

This chain joins TRBV3-1 (or the pseudogene TRBV3-2) and TRBJ1-4; possible D gene TRBD1, 6 bases. The CDR3 spans 17 residues. CDR1 and CDR2 from the germline V gene are LGHDT and YNNKEL (reference sequence). V lost 5 bases and J 7 bases, leaving 23 bases between the germline ends. CDR3 DNA sequence: TGTGCCAGCAGCGAACTAAACCCGGGATTGGGGGCTGAAAAACTGTTTTTT. Amino acid sequence: CASSELNPGLGAEKLFF.

V is TRBV28 and J is TRBJ2-7; no definite D call. The CDR3 is made up of 15 amino acids. Trimming took 4 bases from V and 4 from J, leaving 17 bases between them. Germline CDR1 is MDHEN and CDR2 is SYDVKM. CDR3 DNA sequence: TGTGCCAGCAGTTCCCGACAAGGCTTAGAGTACGAGCAGTACTTC. The encoded protein is CASSSRQGLEYEQYF. The entire variable domain, with the rest obtained from reference TRBV28 and TRBJ2-7, is as follows: DVKVTQSSRYLVKRTGEKVFLECVQDMDHENMFWYRQDPGLGLRLIYFSYDVKMKEKGDIPEGYSVSREKKERFSLILESASTNQTSMYLCASSSRQGLEYEQYFGPGTRLTVT.

V gene TRBV11-2 combines with J gene TRBJ2-1, with 7 bases fitting TRBD1. This CDR3 is 16 amino acids long. Germline-derived CDR1 and CDR2 are SGHAT and FQNNGV. V shed 3 bases and J 8 bases; nucleotides not matched to a gene: 13. CDR3 DNA sequence: TGTGCCAGCAGCTTTTTTGTAGGGGGCCGGGCCGATGAGCAGTTCTTC. It yields the protein CASSFFVGGRADEQFF.

The rearrangement links TRBV6-5 to TRBJ2-3; D possibly corresponds to TRBD1 (5 bases). The CDR3 is made up of 13 amino acids. Germline CDR1 and CDR2: MNHEY and SVGAGI. Trimming took 4 bases from V and 3 from J, leaving 8 bases between them. The DNA of the CDR3 is TGTGCCAGCAGTTTAGGGGTAACAGATACGCAGTATTTT. This encodes CASSLGVTDTQYF.

This clone occurred a few times. This chain joins TRBV18 and TRBJ1-5; 9 bases match TRBD1. The ends lost 0 bases at V and 6 bases at J; junction bases unmatched: 3. This CDR3 spans 15 amino acids. Germline assignment: CDR1 KGHSH and CDR2 LQKENI. In nucleotides, the CDR3 is TGTGCCAGCTCACCACCGGAGACAGGGGGTCAGCCCCAGCATTTT. It is translated as CASSPPETGGQPQHF.

This chain connects TRBV18 to TRBJ2-1; TRBD2 matches at 10 bases. With V trimmed by 6 bases and J by 0 bases, 2 bases remained unmatched. Germline V gene data show CDR1 as KGHSH and CDR2 as LQKENI. CDR3 length equals 15 residues. CDR3 protein: CASSPSGSSYNEQFF. In DNA form, the CDR3 reads TGTGCCAGCTCCCCTAGCGGGAGCTCCTACAATGAGCAGTTCTTC. Full variable domain (outside the CDR3, taken from reference TRBV18 and TRBJ2-1): NAGVMQNPRHLVRRRGQEARLRCSPMKGHSHVYWYRQLPEEGLKFMVYLQKENIIDESGMPKERFSAEFPKEGPSILRIQQVVRGDSAAYFCASSPSGSSYNEQFFGPGTRLTVL.

V is TRBV5-6 and J is TRBJ2-5; 8 bases are a match to TRBD1. CDR1 and CDR2 (germline): SGHDT, YYEEEE. This CDR3 is built from 15 residues. V trimming: 4 bases; J trimming: 4 bases; junction bases outside the gene matches: 9. CDR3 protein: CASSSPGGGGETQYF. The CDR3 coding sequence is TGTGCCAGCAGCAGTCCAGGGGGCGGTGGAGAGACCCAGTACTTC.

The chain recombines TRBV7-2 with TRBJ2-2; D remains ambiguous. The CDR3 extends over 16 amino acids. The germline CDR1 and CDR2 sequences are SGHTA and FQGNSA. Trimming left V 5 bases short and J 0 bases short, with 13 bases between. CDR3 sequence reads: CASSPKLPANTGELFF. The CDR3 DNA reads TGTGCCAGCAGCCCTAAACTACCCGCGAACACCGGGGAGCTGTTTTTT. The full variable domain, with the rest looked up from reference TRBV7-2 and TRBJ2-2, is GAGVSQSPSNKVTEKGKDVELRCDPISGHTALYWYRQSLGQGLEFLIYFQGNSAPDKSGLPSDRFSAERTGGSVSTLTIQRTQQEDSAVYLCASSPKLPANTGELFFGEGSRLTVL.

The chain recombines TRBV15 with TRBJ2-2, with D possibly being TRBD1 (6 bases). The CDR3 has 15 amino acids. Germline CDR1 reads LNHNV; CDR2 reads YYDKDF (reference sequence). V was cut by 4 bases and J by 4 bases, with 13 bases left in between. CDR3 sequence reads: CATSTAQGGTGELFF. For the CDR3, the DNA is TGTGCCACCAGCACCGCACAGGGTGGCACCGGGGAGCTGTTTTTT.

J is TRBJ2-7 and V is TRBV11-2; D uncertain. With 1 base removed from V and 3 bases from J, the gap between germline ends came to 10 bases. CDR3 length equals 14 residues. Per germline, CDR1 SGHAT and CDR2 FQNNGV. The DNA of the CDR3 is TGTGCCAGCAGCTTAGGCGCGCGGATCTACGAGCAGTACTTC. It yields the protein CASSLGARIYEQYF.

A single count supports this clone. A junction boundary mismatches the germline segment, possibly from a read error. The chain uses TRBV19 and TRBJ1-1; D remains ambiguous. There are 13 residues in the CDR3. Germline V CDR1 and CDR2: LNHDA, SQIVND (reference sequence). The CDR3 coding sequence is TGTGCCAGTAGCCGAACTTTGAACGCTGAAGCTTTCTTT. It translates to CASSRTLNAEAFF.

This sequence joins TRBV7-2 and TRBJ1-5; TRBD1 matches 7 bases. Germline-derived CDR1 and CDR2 are SGHTA and FQGNSA. The CDR3 covers 13 residues. Germline trimming cut 7 bases from V and 2 bases from J; bases unmatched to any gene: 2. This CDR3 reads CASTGQGNQPQHF. CDR3 nucleotides: TGTGCCAGCACCGGACAGGGCAATCAGCCCCAGCATTTT.

V is TRBV5-1 and J is TRBJ1-1; no firm D call. V lost 3 bases and J lost 5, with 14 bases in between. This CDR3 has 14 amino acids. The germline V gene encodes CDR1 SGHRS and CDR2 YFSETQ. Here the CDR3 reads CASSSRGIPTEAFF. CDR3 DNA: TGCGCCAGCAGCTCACGCGGGATACCGACTGAAGCTTTCTTT.

The chain employs TRBV10-3 and TRBJ1-4, with a weak D call TRBD1 (6 bases). The germline V and J ends were trimmed by 10 bases and 4 bases, with 22 bases remaining between them. Germline V gene lookup returns CDR1 ENHRY and CDR2 SYGVKD. There are 16 residues in the CDR3. The CDR3 sequence: CATMGSSGVGNEKLFF. The DNA of the CDR3 is TGTGCCACCATGGGATCCTCAGGGGTTGGTAATGAAAAACTGTTTTTT.

CDR3 region: CASSDWQGSPDTQYF. For the CDR3, the DNA is TGTGCCAGCAGTGATTGGCAGGGCTCCCCAGATACGCAGTATTTT. This chain connects TRBV25-1 to TRBJ2-3; D is possibly TRBD1 (5 bases). With 3 bases removed from V and 4 bases from J, the gap between germline ends came to 14 bases. Germline CDR1 and CDR2: MGHDK and SYGVNS. This CDR3 comprises 15 residues. The full variable domain, in which reference TRBV25-1 and TRBJ2-3 provide the parts outside the CDR3, is EADIYQTPRYLVIGTGKKITLECSQTMGHDKMYWYQQDPGMELHLIHYSYGVNSTEKGDLSSESTVSRIRTEHFPLTLESARPSHTSQYLCASSDWQGSPDTQYFGPGTRLTVL.

V usage is TRBV19 and J usage is TRBJ1-5; D uncertain. The CDR3 contains 12 residues. Trimming pared 1 base from V and 5 bases from J, leaving 3 bases between. CDR1 and CDR2 from the germline V gene are LNHDA and SQIVND (reference sequence). This CDR3 is CASSIVDQPQHF. Written as DNA, the CDR3 is TGTGCCAGTAGTATAGTAGATCAGCCCCAGCATTTT.

The chain joins TRBV5-1 to TRBJ1-1, with D maybe TRBD1 (6 bases). The germline V gene has CDR1 SGHRS and CDR2 YFSETQ. CDR3 length equals 16 residues. The V end was cut by 4 bases, the J end by 0 bases, with 16 bases between. This chain's CDR3 is CASSRGAGPLNTEAFF. The CDR3 DNA is TGCGCCAGCAGCCGGGGGGCAGGGCCCCTGAACACTGAAGCTTTCTTT.

This clone was seen more than once but under ten times. The chain uses TRBV5-6 and TRBJ2-3, with 11 bases lining up with TRBD2. Germline CDR1 and CDR2: SGHDT and YYEEEE. The V segment lost 5 bases and the J segment 6 bases; nucleotides outside the gene matches: 5. The CDR3 spans 14 residues. The CDR3 region has the DNA TGTGCCAGCAGGGATAGCGGGGGGGCTGATACGCAGTATTTT. Translated, it gives CASRDSGGADTQYF.

The chain carries TRBV6-1 and TRBJ1-6, with a tentative D call TRBD1 (5 bases). V was cut by 5 bases and J by 0 bases, with 8 bases left in between. Germline CDR1 MNHNS, CDR2 SASEGT. The CDR3 runs to 15 residues. The DNA for the CDR3 is TGTGCCAGCAGTCTAGACAGCTCCTATAATTCACCCCTCCACTTT. As protein: CASSLDSSYNSPLHF.